These 28 T cell receptor beta chains were sequenced from one sample in a study of blood T cells in healthy people across ages. A second PCR of roughly 7 to 11 cycles used a sample-barcoded 5' primer and a J-beta primer mix. From the 5' RACE reads, TCRdb called clonotypes with MiXCR, one entry per CDR3 protein. Here the sample spans approximately 800,000 distinct CDR3 sequences, around 36% being singletons. The specimen sequenced was blood. The receptors come from a man between 18 and 35 years old in good health.

J is TRBJ1-2 and V is TRBV5-1; D possibly corresponds to TRBD1 (6 bases). Germline V gene lookup returns CDR1 SGHRS and CDR2 YFSETQ. The V end was cut by 0 bases, the J end by 6 bases, with 21 bases between. The CDR3 sequence is 17 residues long. The DNA of the CDR3 is TGCGCCAGCAGCTTGGGTGACGGGGGCAGGGGAAAGGATGGCTACACCTTC. It specifies CASSLGDGGRGKDGYTF.

This chain connects TRBV27 to TRBJ2-7; 7 bases map to TRBD2. The CDR3 has 13 residues. CDR1 is MNHEY and CDR2 is SMNVEV in the germline V gene (reference sequence). The V segment lost 5 bases and the J segment 6 bases; nucleotides outside the gene matches: 7. CDR3 region: CASSPGLVSEQYF. The CDR3 DNA reads as TGTGCCAGCAGTCCCGGACTAGTGTCCGAGCAGTACTTC.

The rearrangement links TRBV9 to TRBJ1-1; D unresolved. Trimming removed 0 bases from V and 7 bases from J, with 7 bases in between. This CDR3 region has 12 residues. Germline CDR1 reads SGDLS; CDR2 reads YYNGEE. CDR3 nucleotides: TGTGCCAGCAGCGTAGGAGAGAGTGAAGCTTTCTTT. Translating gives CASSVGESEAFF.

This chain links TRBV9 with TRBJ2-3; D is uncertain. Between the trimmed V and J ends, which lost 0 bases and 2 bases, there was a span of 10 bases. Germline lookup yields CDR1 SGDLS and CDR2 YYNGEE. The CDR3 runs 15 residues. The CDR3 DNA follows: TGTGCCAGCAGCGTAGGTGGCTCGACCACAGATACGCAGTATTTT. It translates to CASSVGGSTTDTQYF.

This rearrangement joins TRBV30 to TRBJ2-1; D possibly corresponds to TRBD2 (6 bases). Trimming stripped 2 bases from V and 8 bases from J, with 19 bases between. Germline values: CDR1 GTSNPN, CDR2 SVGIG (reference sequence). CDR3 length: 15 residues. CDR3 nucleotide sequence: TGTGCCTGGAGTCCCATGTCCCCCGTAGCGGATGAGCAGTTCTTC. Encoded protein: CAWSPMSPVADEQFF. The variable domain in full, completed from reference TRBV30 and TRBJ2-1, reads SQTIHQWPATLVQPVGSPLSLECTVEGTSNPNLYWYRQAAGRGLQLLFYSVGIGQISSEVPQNLSASRPQDRQFILSSKKLLLSDSGFYLCAWSPMSPVADEQFFGPGTRLTVL.

The chain has TRBV10-3 and TRBJ2-7; 10 nucleotides line up with TRBD2. Germline CDR1 is ENHRY and CDR2 is SYGVKD. V lost 6 bases and J lost 7; bases outside the gene matches: 6. CDR3 size: 13 residues. The CDR3 sequence: CAISIAGGNEQYF. The CDR3 DNA is TGTGCCATCAGCATAGCGGGGGGAAATGAGCAGTACTTC.

This rearrangement joins TRBV9 to TRBJ2-2, with 7 bases identical to TRBD2. The CDR3 is 17 residues long. Germline V gene sequence: CDR1 SGDLS, CDR2 YYNGEE. Trimming cost V 0 bases and J 2 bases; bases outside gene matches: 7. CDR3 sequence: CASSVGGGADNTGELFF. CDR3 bases: TGTGCCAGCAGCGTAGGGGGAGGGGCCGACAACACCGGGGAGCTGTTTTTT.

This clonotype was detected ten times or more. The rearrangement joins TRBV4-1 to TRBJ1-2; possibly TRBD1 for D (5 bases). The germline gives CDR1 MGHRA, CDR2 YSYEKL. This CDR3 is 16 amino acids long. The V gene lost 2 bases and the J gene lost 1 base, with 14 bases spanning the gap. For the CDR3, the DNA is TGCGCCAGCAGCCAATATTACTCCGGGGGTAACTATGGCTACACCTTC. Translating it yields CASSQYYSGGNYGYTF.

In its sample, this clonotype was seen a few times. J is TRBJ1-4 and V is TRBV5-6; TRBD1 is a possible D gene (6 bases). Between the trimmed V and J ends, which lost 0 bases and 7 bases, there was a span of 13 bases. The CDR3 length is 15 residues. CDR1 SGHDT and CDR2 YYEEEE come from the germline V gene. The CDR3 reads CASSLAATGIEKLFF. The CDR3 DNA reads as TGTGCCAGCAGCTTGGCCGCGACAGGAATTGAAAAACTGTTTTTT.

This clonotype was picked up many times. The chain joins TRBV2 to TRBJ1-2; 10 bases are shared with TRBD1. Germline trimming cut 8 bases from V and 6 bases from J; bases unmatched to any gene: 9. The CDR3 loop spans 14 amino acids. The germline gives CDR1 SNHLY, CDR2 FYNNEI. CDR3 region: CASRGQGDGNGYTF. The CDR3 nucleotides are TGTGCCAGCCGAGGACAGGGGGACGGAAATGGCTACACCTTC.

As concerns this clonotype: A much more abundant neighbour one base away suggests this may be a read error. The rearrangement joins TRBV12-3 or TRBV12-4 to TRBJ2-1; D is perhaps TRBD1 (5 bases). The CDR3 spans 14 residues. CDR3 in DNA: TGTGCCAGCAATTTAAGGGGTACGGGCAATGAGCAGTTCTTC. This gives the protein CASNLRGTGNEQFF.

This chain connects TRBV4-2 to TRBJ2-1; D is undetermined. This CDR3 is built from 14 residues. Trimming pared 4 bases from V and 6 bases from J, leaving 13 bases between. Germline V CDR1 and CDR2: LGHNA, YNFKEQ. This CDR3 is CASSPNETPNEQFF. The CDR3, as DNA: TGTGCCAGCAGCCCAAACGAGACTCCCAATGAGCAGTTCTTC.

The count of this clonotype is one. A read error may be the cause here, since a much bigger clone is one base away. The chain has TRBV4-2 and TRBJ1-2; D remains ambiguous. The germline V gene has CDR1 LGHNA and CDR2 YNFKEQ. The CDR3 loop spans 11 amino acids. The CDR3 region is CTSSQMGGYTF. The CDR3 DNA reads as TGTACCAGCAGCCAAATGGGGGGCTACACCTTC.

In its sample, this clonotype was seen once. This chain connects TRBV3-1 to TRBJ2-1, with D perhaps assigned TRBD1 or TRBD2 (6 bases each). The V end lost 1 base, the J end lost 4 bases, and 14 bases lay between the germline ends. The CDR3 totals 16 residues. CDR1 is LGHDT and CDR2 is YNNKEL in the germline V gene (reference sequence). In DNA, the CDR3 is TGTGCCAGCAGCCAAGGGGTCAGGGGAGGTTACAATGAGCAGTTCTTC. Encoded protein: CASSQGVRGGYNEQFF.

Notes on this clonotype: A junction end diverges from the germline sequence, so it may reflect a read error. The chain couples TRBV6-6 to TRBJ1-6, with a tentative D call TRBD1 (5 bases). CDR1 and CDR2 (germline): MNHNY, SVGAGI (reference sequence). The CDR3 spans 15 residues. In DNA form, the CDR3 reads TGTGCCAGCAGTCCACTGCAGGGAACGAATTCACCCCTCCAATTT. It specifies CASSPLQGTNSPLQF.

V and J are TRBV19 and TRBJ1-1, with TRBD1 as a possible D gene (5 bases). Looked up from germline, CDR1 is LNHDA and CDR2 is SQIVND (reference sequence). Trimming left V 6 bases short and J 3 bases short, with 14 bases between. The CDR3 has 14 residues. The CDR3 loop is CASRAREVDTEAFF. In DNA form, the CDR3 reads TGTGCCAGTAGAGCCAGGGAGGTGGACACTGAAGCTTTCTTT.

V is TRBV29-1 and J is TRBJ1-1; D gene uncertain. Trimming took 3 bases from V and 3 from J, leaving 14 bases between them. The CDR3 runs 14 residues. Germline CDR1 is SQVTM and CDR2 is ANQGSEA. The CDR3 nucleotides read TGCAGCGTTGATCGTGGGCGCGAGGACACTGAAGCTTTCTTT. This codes for CSVDRGREDTEAFF.

This clonotype was detected ten times or more. The J gene is TRBJ1-2, the V gene TRBV4-2; a possible D gene is TRBD1 (5 bases). Germline-derived CDR1 and CDR2 are LGHNA and YNFKEQ. This CDR3 comprises 14 residues. V was cut by 1 base and J by 3 bases, with 9 bases left in between. The CDR3 DNA is TGTGCCAGCAGCCAAGCCCAGGGATACTATGGCTACACCTTC. Translating gives CASSQAQGYYGYTF.

Remarks on this clonotype: Compared with germline, one end of the junction differs, possibly owing to a read error. This sequence joins TRBV12-3 or TRBV12-4 and TRBJ2-5, with 9 bases fitting TRBD2. The CDR3 consists of 14 residues. CDR3 sequence (DNA): TGTGCCAGCAGTTCGCGGGGGGGGCAAGGGACCCAGTACTTC. It is translated as CASSSRGGQGTQYF.

This clonotype was seen many times. This chain links TRBV7-9 with TRBJ1-2, with D possibly being TRBD1 (5 bases). V lost 5 bases and J lost 8, with 21 bases in between. The CDR3 sequence is 15 residues long. From germline, CDR1 is SEHNR and CDR2 FQNEAQ (reference sequence). CDR3 bases: TGTGCCAGCAGCGCGGACACCGTACTAATCCTCGGCTACACCTTC. Translating it yields CASSADTVLILGYTF.

The J gene is TRBJ2-3, the V gene TRBV2, with TRBD2 matching over 10 bases. This CDR3 spans 16 amino acids. CDR1 and CDR2 from the germline V gene are SNHLY and FYNNEI. The V segment lost 6 bases and the J segment 9 bases; nucleotides outside the gene matches: 15. The CDR3 DNA reads TGTGCCAGCAGAAAGGAAGCACTAGCGGGATTTATAACGCAGTATTTT. Translating it yields CASRKEALAGFITQYF.

This clonotype was found many times. The chain uses TRBV11-2 and TRBJ2-5; the match to TRBD2 covers 11 bases. With V trimmed by 2 bases and J by 11 bases, 13 bases remained unmatched. This CDR3 comprises 16 residues. Germline CDR1 and CDR2: SGHAT and FQNNGV. Here the CDR3 DNA reads TGTGCCAGCAGCTTAATTCCTAGCGGGGGGAGGAATGAGCAGTACTTC. Translating it yields CASSLIPSGGRNEQYF.

A few counts support this clonotype. The gene calls are TRBV20-1 and TRBJ1-1, with a tentative D call TRBD1 (5 bases). Germline loops: CDR1 DFQATT, CDR2 SNEGSKA (reference sequence). Trimming took 3 bases from V and 6 from J, leaving 14 bases between them. This CDR3 spans 13 amino acids. The CDR3 sequence: CSARGEGAPEAFF. CDR3 coding DNA: TGCAGTGCTAGGGGGGAAGGGGCTCCTGAAGCTTTCTTT.

This clonotype was found a few times. CDR3 region: CAITPGDRGEKLFF. CDR3 DNA sequence: TGTGCCATCACCCCGGGGGACAGGGGTGAAAAACTGTTTTTT. This chain links TRBV10-3 with TRBJ1-4; TRBD1 matches at 10 bases. In germline, CDR1 is ENHRY, CDR2 SYGVKD. Germline trimming cut 7 bases from V and 7 bases from J; bases unmatched to any gene: 6. This CDR3 is built from 14 residues.

The chain recombines TRBV2 with TRBJ2-1, with a tentative D call TRBD2 (6 bases). The length of the CDR3 is 14 residues. Germline lookup yields CDR1 SNHLY and CDR2 FYNNEI. V dropped 10 bases and J dropped 2 bases, with 15 bases sitting between them. The CDR3 sequence is CATRGSGAYNEQFF. CDR3 DNA sequence: TGTGCCACCCGTGGTAGCGGTGCCTACAATGAGCAGTTCTTC.

With regard to this clonotype: A much more abundant neighbour one base away suggests this may be a read error. This chain uses TRBV5-1 with TRBJ2-5; tentative D call: TRBD2 (6 bases). The J call may be wrong; the DNA end is better matched by TRBJ2-1. The CDR3 runs to 14 residues. Germline assignment: CDR1 SGHRS and CDR2 YFSETQ. The CDR3 nucleotides read TGCGCCAGCAGAGTACGGGACTTGCAAGAGACCCAGTTCTTC. Translating it yields CASRVRDLQETQFF.

The rearrangement uses TRBV4-3 and TRBJ1-6, with D perhaps matching TRBD1 (5 bases). The germline V and J ends were trimmed by 0 bases and 3 bases, with 9 bases remaining between them. The CDR3 spans 16 residues. Germline V gene sequence: CDR1 LGHNA, CDR2 YSLEER. CDR3 in amino acids: CASSQDRGIYNSPLHF. The CDR3 nucleotides read TGCGCCAGCAGCCAAGATCGGGGGATCTATAATTCACCCCTCCACTTT.

The gene calls are TRBV20-1 and TRBJ2-3; a weak D match, TRBD2 (7 bases). CDR1 and CDR2 (germline): DFQATT, SNEGSKA (reference sequence). Trimming took off 6 bases at V and 6 bases at J, with 22 bases between the two ends. The CDR3 is made up of 15 amino acids. The CDR3 region is CSAPGASGVRDTQYF. CDR3 in DNA: TGCAGTGCCCCGGGGGCTAGCGGAGTCAGGGATACGCAGTATTTT.